Given below is one T cell receptor (beta chain) in context. The sample comes from a study of blood T cell repertoires in COVID-19. The ends were cut back, 0 bases at V and 8 bases at J, with 8 bases in the middle. Germline CDR1 is SGHDT and CDR2 is YYEEEE. There are 13 residues in the CDR3. Source study methods: Reference gene primer amplification in the assay estimated nucleated cell counts. Sequencing was performed with immunoSEQ multiplex PCR; in TCRdb, only in-frame clones are kept and a portion is missing. The DNA was the basis for D and trimming; V, J and clone size are from that table. This sample has approximately 210,000 clones; approximately 80% occur once, and the top ten carry approximately 15%.

The material sequenced was PBMCs or T cells enriched from blood (not recorded which). The clonotype was recovered from a man aged 35 to 55 who had recovered from COVID-19. The chain combines TRBV5-6 with TRBJ1-4, with D hard to call. CDR3 nucleotides: TGTGCCAGCAGCTTGGCCACGGAGGAAAAACTGTTTTTT. Its protein product is CASSLATEEKLFF.